Included here is one TCR beta chain sequence, with context. Its binding antigen is unknown. Nothing much larger sits one base from this clone, and base qualities are not available. Using the deep immunoSEQ assay, TCR CDR3 regions were amplified from genomic DNA by multiplex PCR. For each cell subset, the extracted genomic DNA was distributed evenly across all wells of several immunoSEQ 96-well plates, and each plate served as one replicate. For sorted subsets, roughly 200 ng genomic DNA, equal to 25,000 to 35,000 T cell genomes, was loaded into each replicate PCR. Purified libraries were quantified with a Qubit 3.0 fluorometer, sized on a Bioanalyzer 2100, and re-quantified with the KAPA Library Quantification kit. Each immunoSEQ 96-well plate was sequenced on its own single-read 150-cycle Illumina NextSeq 550 flow cell. The source study handled its data this way. Because the immunoSEQ output included only junctional sequences and no quality scores, the filtering could not be the same as the filtering used for full-length reads. Sequences were annotated with PyIR, a Python wrapper for IgBLAST v1.9, and V/J genes and CDR3 were assigned using IMGT germline references. Reads were removed for weak V/J assignments (E-value above 1e-6), missing CDR3, stop codons, out-of-frame junctions, or ambiguous translated residues. V3J clonotypes were defined as sequences sharing an identical inferred V gene, J gene, and CDR3 amino acid sequence. Percentage overlap between repertoires was computed as shared unique clonotypes divided by the size of the smaller repertoire. RTK rarefaction, the Chao1 estimator, and Recon v2.1 estimates of unobserved clonotypes were used to assess repertoire richness. For all TCRbeta clonotypes obtained by the gDNA method from four donors, generation probabilities were computed with OLGA. Sourced from immuneACCESS, this table was stored by TCRdb with only in-frame sequences that have V and J called. A share of the clones is absent; for the studies checked, an unresolved V gene accounts for under half, and the remainder has no known explanation. Clone size and V and J calls were adopted from that table, with D and trimming inferred from the DNA. The sample profile shows some 2,100,000 clones; approximately 94% of them were found once. The ten largest clones represent around 1.7% of the sample.

These data are taken from a study of shared clonotypes between healthy human individuals (dated by TCRdb to about 2020). With regard to the full study: The cohort included a few men and a couple of women between 18 and 49 years of age. For each donor, CD4 naive and CD4 memory were each given three plates, CD8 naive was given two plates, and CD8 memory was given one plate. Blood TCR repertoires of about five healthy adults were deeply sequenced to estimate repertoire size and the extent of clonotype sharing between individuals. Libraries were prepared and TCR repertoires were sequenced by different laboratories using diverse techniques, in order to increase sequencing depth and limit assay-specific biases. Each donor's leukapheresis produced roughly between roughly 0.85 and 9.5 billion PBMCs. The paper's findings and limits, for the study overall: Only blood was sampled, and tissue TCR repertoires likely differ from those in blood. Pairwise subsampling indicated that sequencing depth was expected to affect the degree of clonotype sharing among donors. Clonotypes shared by all four sorted-subset donors showed higher generation probabilities than non-shared clonotypes. Approximately 5% of naive CD4, roughly 3.5% of naive CD8, roughly 2.4% of memory CD4, and 0.35% to 0.5% of memory CD8 clonotypes were shared across four donors. Because the study included only a small number of donors, the genetic and exposure-history diversity represented was limited. Naive subsets generally had larger estimated clonotype richness than memory subsets did. Even with the large sequencing depth, rarefaction of the sorted-subset datasets indicated that sequencing was incomplete.

For the CD8 naive samples, CD45RO-negative cells were positively selected for CCR7, yielding a CD45RA+CCR7+ population from which TemRA cells were excluded. The donors were healthy, HIV-negative adults with no recently reported acute infections or vaccinations. All donors were Caucasian adults living in Nashville, Tennessee, USA. Blood was obtained by leukapheresis, after which PBMCs were separated by Ficoll-Histopaque density gradient centrifugation and cryopreserved in liquid nitrogen vapor phase. Analytical flow cytometry was used to check the purity and quantity of every magnetically sorted T cell population. Genomic DNA was isolated from every sorted fraction and measured by UV absorbance on a Nanodrop 2000c. A distance of 9 bases separates the germline ends of V and J, which lose 2 bases and 4 bases respectively. Inclusive of the bounding cysteine and phenylalanine, the CDR3 is 13 residues long. Of all the DNA, just the CDR3 is kept, 39 bases in frame from base 1. The CDR1 and CDR2 encoded by the germline V gene are MGHRA and YSYEKL.

This TCR came from a man aged 18 to 30 in good health. Some clones in this sample may be carry-over from other donors' samples. This chain joins TRBV4-1 to TRBJ2-7; the best D guess is TRBD1, with 5 bases matching. The sequenced material came from naive CD8+ T cells from PBMCs. In the paper's terms, the cell subset or site label means: CD45RA+CCR7+. The nucleotides are TGCGCCAGCAGCCAAACGACAGCATACGAGCAGTACTTC. This translates into CASSQTTAYEQYF.